This entry concerns a single T cell receptor beta chain. Its antigen is not known. This CDR3 region has 15 residues. The V and J ends lost 3 bases and 2 bases respectively, with 14 bases between them. Germline CDR1 SNHLY, CDR2 FYNNEI. The sample originates from a study of somatic mutations in cytotoxic T cells in rheumatoid arthritis. Study-level results: Between rheumatoid arthritis patients and age-matched healthy controls, CD8+ T-cell clonality showed no significant difference. Unidentified antigens were the targets of the expanded CD8+ clones.

Profiling relied on immunoSEQ multiplex PCR, and the TCRdb table lists in-frame clones only, not all of them. This sample has around 20,000 clones; approximately 82% occur once, and the top ten carry around 15%. The TCR was taken from an adult with rheumatoid arthritis. Sequences were obtained from CD8+ T cells sorted from blood. J is TRBJ2-7 and V is TRBV2; D is undetermined. CDR3 sequence: CASSEGQPGAYEQYV. CDR3 in DNA: TGTGCCAGCAGTGAGGGCCAACCCGGCGCCTACGAGCAGTACGTC.